The 15 T cell receptor beta chains presented below share a single source sample, sequenced in a study of TIL therapy for anti-PD-1-resistant metastatic lung cancer (dated by TCRdb to the early 2020s). The time point label, as the study defines it: pre-treatment sample, taken before nivolumab and TIL therapy. TCR beta CDR3 regions were amplified from genomic DNA by bias-controlled multiplex PCR with the immunoSEQ v3 hsTCRB kit. What TCRdb holds here is the immuneACCESS table cut down to in-frame rearrangements. Part of the clones is not present; checked against another copy, under half of the missing clones reflect an unresolved V gene, and the others are unexplained. In all, the sample holds about 59,000 clones, and roughly four fifths of those were seen once. The ten largest clones represent about 2.7% of the sample. Sequencing used blood, obtained at baseline. These receptor sequences come from a person aged 25 to 80 with non-small cell lung cancer.

The chain couples TRBV7-9 to TRBJ1-1; TRBD1 aligns across 7 bases. The germline CDR1 and CDR2 sequences are SEHNR and FQNEAQ (reference sequence). This CDR3 comprises 14 residues. Unmatched junction bases numbered 12, after V lost 8 bases and J lost 6 bases. CDR3 region: CASDSIGGKSEAFF. CDR3 DNA: TGTGCCAGCGATTCGATAGGGGGCAAGTCTGAAGCTTTCTTT.

The chain employs TRBV10-3 and TRBJ2-3; 15 bases map to TRBD2. The CDR3 runs 16 residues. Germline assignment: CDR1 ENHRY and CDR2 SYGVKD. The V and J ends lost 4 bases and 3 bases, in that order; junction bases with no gene match: 2. The CDR3 DNA follows: TGTGCCATCAGTGGGACTAGCGGGAGGGTGACAGATACGCAGTATTTT. Amino acid sequence: CAISGTSGRVTDTQYF.

The chain recombines TRBV30 with TRBJ2-2, with D tentatively TRBD2 (6 bases). V lost 0 bases and J lost 1, with 12 bases in between. The germline V gene has CDR1 GTSNPN and CDR2 SVGIG (reference sequence). The length of the CDR3 is 16 residues. DNA of the CDR3: TGTGCCTGGAGTGTAAAGGAGGGTAGGAACACCGGGGAGCTGTTTTTT. This encodes CAWSVKEGRNTGELFF.

The chain uses TRBV6-5 and TRBJ1-4; TRBD1 agrees at 9 bases. The J segment lost 8 bases and the V segment lost 6 bases, leaving 10 bases of the junction unmatched. Germline CDR1 MNHEY, CDR2 SVGAGI. This CDR3 is 15 amino acids long. The CDR3: CASSRTGGRGEKLFF. The CDR3 DNA sequence: TGTGCCAGCAGCAGAACAGGGGGCCGGGGGGAAAAACTGTTTTTT.

The chain carries TRBV6-6 and TRBJ1-3, with 9 bases identical to TRBD1. V lost 7 bases and J lost 3; bases outside the gene matches: 7. Germline assignment: CDR1 MNHNY and CDR2 SVGAGI (reference sequence). This CDR3 is 15 amino acids long. CDR3 loop: CASIRGQGNGNTIYF. The CDR3 nucleotides read TGTGCCAGCATCCGCGGACAGGGGAATGGAAACACCATATATTTT.

J is TRBJ2-1 and V is TRBV29-1; D gene uncertain. This CDR3 spans 14 amino acids. V was shortened by 6 bases and J by 6 bases, with 18 bases between the two germline ends. Germline CDR1 reads SQVTM; CDR2 reads ANQGSEA. This CDR3 reads CSVDRALVGNEQFF. In DNA, the CDR3 is TGCAGCGTCGACCGGGCCCTGGTTGGCAATGAGCAGTTCTTC.

The chain employs TRBV7-8 and TRBJ1-5; the match to TRBD1 covers 11 bases. Looked up from germline, CDR1 is SGHVS and CDR2 is FQNEAQ. Trimming cost V 3 bases and J 1 base; bases outside gene matches: 8. This CDR3 comprises 18 residues. DNA of the CDR3: TGTGCCAGCAGCTTGGGGACAGGGGGACCTTTGAGCAATCAGCCCCAGCATTTT. Its translation is CASSLGTGGPLSNQPQHF.

This chain joins TRBV7-9 and TRBJ2-5; TRBD1 matches at 7 bases. The V gene's germline CDR1 is SEHNR and CDR2 FQNEAQ (reference sequence). V trimming: 3 bases; J trimming: 2 bases; junction bases outside the gene matches: 6. CDR3 length equals 15 residues. The CDR3 protein is CASSFRGQIQETQYF. As DNA, the CDR3 is TGTGCCAGCAGCTTCAGGGGACAGATTCAAGAGACCCAGTACTTC.

V gene TRBV29-1 combines with J gene TRBJ1-5; TRBD1 aligns across 8 bases. The CDR3 consists of 14 residues. The junction had 6 bases not matched to a gene; V was cut back by 7 bases and J by 1 base. CDR1 is SQVTM, CDR2 ANQGSEA, per germline. CDR3 DNA sequence: TGCAGCGCTGGACAGGGTTCCAGCAATCAGCCCCAGCATTTT. This translates into CSAGQGSSNQPQHF.

This chain links TRBV5-1 with TRBJ2-2; tentative D call: TRBD1 (6 bases). Germline V gives CDR1 SGHRS, CDR2 YFSETQ. Trimming took 3 bases from V and 3 from J, leaving 9 bases between them. The length of the CDR3 is 14 residues. The CDR3 DNA reads TGCGCCAGCAGCTCCCGACAGGACACCGGGGAGCTGTTTTTT. Protein: CASSSRQDTGELFF. The full variable domain, in which reference TRBV5-1 and TRBJ2-2 provide the parts outside the CDR3, is KAGVTQTPRYLIKTRGQQVTLSCSPISGHRSVSWYQQTPGQGLQFLFEYFSETQRNKGNFPGRFSGRQFSNSRSEMNVSTLELGDSALYLCASSSRQDTGELFFGEGSRLTVL.

The chain links TRBV6-1 to TRBJ2-7; D gene uncertain. CDR3 size: 15 residues. V was pared by 0 bases and J by 2 bases, with 11 bases between. Germline V gives CDR1 MNHNS, CDR2 SASEGT. The DNA for the CDR3 is TGTGCCAGCAGTGAAGCCCGGGTCCTCCCCTACGAGCAGTACTTC. Protein product: CASSEARVLPYEQYF.

The V gene is TRBV5-1, the J gene TRBJ2-3; the D call may be TRBD1 or TRBD2 (6 bases each). CDR1 and CDR2 (germline): SGHRS, YFSETQ. Trimming pared 4 bases from V and 3 bases from J, leaving 15 bases between. The CDR3 is made up of 15 amino acids. CDR3 region: CASSHGGPQTDTQYF. The CDR3 nucleotides are TGCGCCAGCAGCCACGGGGGCCCCCAGACAGATACGCAGTATTTT.

The chain employs TRBV28 and TRBJ1-1; 12 positions match TRBD1. The CDR3 runs to 19 residues. The ends lost 4 bases at V and 0 bases at J; junction bases unmatched: 12. Per the germline V gene, CDR1 is MDHEN and CDR2 is SYDVKM. The CDR3: CASSSRDRGRVVVNTEAFF. CDR3 DNA: TGTGCCAGCAGTTCCCGGGACAGGGGGCGCGTGGTAGTGAACACTGAAGCTTTCTTT.

The genes are TRBV4-3 and TRBJ1-2; TRBD1 is a possible D gene (5 bases). Germline CDR1 reads LGHNA; CDR2 reads YSLEER. The V gene lost 0 bases and the J gene lost 0 bases, with 14 bases spanning the gap. The CDR3 spans 17 residues. CDR3 loop: CASSQEAWGSSNYGYTF. The DNA of the CDR3 is TGCGCCAGCAGCCAAGAGGCCTGGGGGTCTTCTAACTATGGCTACACCTTC.

This clone was counted a few times. The V gene is TRBV7-3, the J gene TRBJ1-2; TRBD1 agrees at 7 bases. Trimming removed 6 bases from V and 7 bases from J; junction bases left unmatched: 8. Germline loops: CDR1 SGHTA, CDR2 FQGTGA. CDR3 length equals 13 residues. The CDR3 sequence is CASSFTGAGGYTF. The CDR3 DNA follows: TGTGCCAGCAGTTTCACAGGGGCGGGTGGCTACACCTTC.